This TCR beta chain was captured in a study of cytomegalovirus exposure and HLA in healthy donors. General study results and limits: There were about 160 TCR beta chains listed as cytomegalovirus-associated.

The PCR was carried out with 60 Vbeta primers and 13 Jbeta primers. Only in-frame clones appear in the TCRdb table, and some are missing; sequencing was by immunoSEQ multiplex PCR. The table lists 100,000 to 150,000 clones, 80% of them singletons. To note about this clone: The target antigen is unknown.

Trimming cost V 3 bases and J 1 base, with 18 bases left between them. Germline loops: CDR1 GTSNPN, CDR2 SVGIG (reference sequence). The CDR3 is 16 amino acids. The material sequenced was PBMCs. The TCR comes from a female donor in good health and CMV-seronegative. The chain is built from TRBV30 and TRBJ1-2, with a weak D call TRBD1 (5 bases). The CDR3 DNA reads TGTGCCTGGAGGAAGAGCGGGACGAGGGGTAACTATGGCTACACCTTC. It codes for CAWRKSGTRGNYGYTF.